This T cell receptor (beta chain) is from a study of shared clonotypes between healthy human individuals. Points from the study as a whole: For sorted subsets, rarefaction showed incomplete sequencing despite large depth. Measured sharing among donors was expected to vary with sequencing depth. Among non-shared clonotypes, generation probabilities were lower than among those shared by all four donors.

Germline CDR1 is SEHNR and CDR2 is FQNEAQ (reference sequence). V gave up 6 bases and J gave up 5 bases; unmatched junction bases: 5. This CDR3 is built from 14 residues. As for this clone: What it binds is unknown.

Assay used: immunoSEQ multiplex PCR; TCRdb lists only in-frame clones, some missing. The table has 2.3 million or so clones, 93% seen once; the top ten hold about 0.39%. Input material: naive CD4+ T cells from PBMCs. The subset denotes: CD45RA+ positively selected. This clonotype was sampled from a man younger than 30 in good health. Some clones in this sample may be carry-over from other donors' samples. This chain joins TRBV7-9 and TRBJ1-4, with 8 bases lining up with TRBD1. CDR3 nucleotide sequence: TGTGCCAGCAGTCCGACAGGGGTAAATGAAAAACTGTTTTTT. This gives the protein CASSPTGVNEKLFF.